This is a list of T cell receptor beta chains from one sample in a study of blood T cell repertoires in COVID-19. The data were produced by immunoSEQ multiplex PCR, yet TCRdb's version contains in-frame clones alone and is incomplete. This table holds about 180,000 clones, around 85% found once. Sequences were obtained from peripheral blood. All receptors derive from a person between 65 and 79 years old with COVID-19, enrolled during active disease. The CDR3 runs from the conserved cysteine through the conserved F or W. Each record gives: D gene, CDR3 length, V gene, clone size, J gene, CDR3 DNA, CDR3 protein. The D gene is left open where the match is weak. Expanded clones are given a class, and other clones once, few, many or no size at all.

>NA|14|TRBV5-1|NA|TRBJ1-5
TGCGCCAGCAGCTTTGGTCCGGGGAATCAGCCCCAGCATTTT
CASSFGPGNQPQHF
>NA|11|TRBV2|NA|TRBJ1-2
TGTGCCAGCAGTCCCAGGGGTGGCTACACCTTC
CASSPRGGYTF
>NA|12|TRBV6-5|few|TRBJ1-5
TGTGCCACGCAGGTCAACAATCAGCCCCAGCATTTT
CATQVNNQPQHF
>NA|14|TRBV10-1|few|TRBJ2-7
TGCGCCAGCAGCCAGGGGATAGGGGACTACGAGCAGTACTTC
CASSQGIGDYEQYF
>TRBD2|16|TRBV4-2|NA|TRBJ2-2
TGTGCCAGCAGCCAAGGGAGCGGGACCAACACCGGGGAGCTGTTTTTT
CASSQGSGTNTGELFF
>NA|14|TRBV24-1|NA|TRBJ1-5
TGTGCCACCGCAAAGGAGGGAAGCAATCAGCCCCAGCATTTT
CATAKEGSNQPQHF
>TRBD1|14|TRBV7-8|NA|TRBJ1-2
TGTGCCAGCAGCCCGCGGGACAGTACTTATGGCTACACCTTC
CASSPRDSTYGYTF
>TRBD2|15|TRBV5-1|NA|TRBJ2-1
TGCGCCAGCAGTTACGTAGCGGGAGCTTACAATGAGCAGTTCTTC
CASSYVAGAYNEQFF
>NA|13|TRBV27|NA|TRBJ1-2
TGTGCCAGCTCGGACATCCGCTACTATGGCTACACCTTC
CASSDIRYYGYTF
>TRBD1|15|TRBV7-2|NA|TRBJ1-6
TGTGCCAGCAGTCTCTTATTCAGGGGGAATTCACCCCTCCACTTT
CASSLLFRGNSPLHF
>NA|13|TRBV12-3/TRBV12-4|NA|TRBJ2-7
TGTGCCAGCAGTTTACTCACAGGGAACGAGCAGTACTTC
CASSLLTGNEQYF
>NA|12|TRBV12-3/TRBV12-4|few|TRBJ2-2
TGTGCCGCCCGGACGAGGGTCGGGGAGCTGTTTTTT
CAARTRVGELFF
>TRBD2|15|TRBV7-2|NA|TRBJ2-7
TGTGCCAGCAGCTTTCAACTAGCGGGAGATTACGAGCAGTACTTC
CASSFQLAGDYEQYF
>NA|14|TRBV9|few|TRBJ2-7
TGTGCCAGCAGCCCACGCTGGGAGTCCTACGAGCAGTACTTC
CASSPRWESYEQYF
>TRBD2|15|TRBV3-1/TRBV3-2|NA|TRBJ2-7
TGTGCCAGCAGCCAAGGGACTAGCGGGTTAAGAGAGCAGTACTTC
CASSQGTSGLREQYF
>TRBD2|16|TRBV7-2|NA|TRBJ2-7
TGTGCCAGCAGCTTTACTAGCGGGGGGGTTGCCTACGAGCAGTACTTC
CASSFTSGGVAYEQYF
>NA|13|TRBV19|few|TRBJ1-5
TGTGCCAGTACCACCCAGGGATATCAGCCCCAGCATTTT
CASTTQGYQPQHF
>NA|14|TRBV28|NA|TRBJ2-7
TGTGCCAGCAGAGACCCGGGACAATCCCACGAGCAGTACTTC
CASRDPGQSHEQYF
>TRBD1|16|TRBV5-4|NA|TRBJ1-1
TGTGCCAGCAGCCCCGCCGCTGGGACAGGGTTCACTGAAGCTTTCTTT
CASSPAAGTGFTEAFF
>TRBD1|12|TRBV10-3|NA|TRBJ2-7
TGTGCCAGGACAGGGTGCCCCTACGAGCAGTACTTC
CARTGCPYEQYF
>NA|15|TRBV6-4|NA|TRBJ2-1
TGTGCCAGCAGTGACTCGAGAGCGGGCCTTAATGAGCAGTTCTTC
CASSDSRAGLNEQFF
>TRBD2|16|TRBV9|NA|TRBJ2-1
TGTGCCAGCAGCGCTTTAGCGGGGGGGCCACACAATGAGCAGTTCTTC
CASSALAGGPHNEQFF
>NA|15|TRBV19|once|TRBJ1-1
TGTGCCAGTAGTATATCCGGGTCGGTGAACACTGAAGCTTTCTTT
CASSISGSVNTEAFF
>NA|14|TRBV6-5|once|TRBJ1-2
TGTGCCAGCAGTAGGGCCGACAGTAACTATGGCTACACCTTC
CASSRADSNYGYTF
>NA|14|TRBV28|NA|TRBJ1-2
TGTGCCAGCAGACTATTAGGTCCCAACTATGGCTACACCTTC
CASRLLGPNYGYTF
>TRBD2|12|TRBV10-2|few|TRBJ2-7
TGCGCCAGCAAGGGGAGGGATGGGGAGCAGTACTTC
CASKGRDGEQYF
>NA|14|TRBV6-5|once|TRBJ1-1
TGTGCCAGCAGCCGGGACCCCCAGGGGACTGAAGCTTTCTTT
CASSRDPQGTEAFF
>NA|17|TRBV9|NA|TRBJ1-3
TGTGCCAGCAGCCCATTAGACAGTCGCCTCTCTGGAAACACCATATATTTT
CASSPLDSRLSGNTIYF
>TRBD1|20|TRBV6-1|NA|TRBJ1-5
TGTGCCAGCAGTGTGGTGTCGAGTCGTCAGGGGGTAGGAGGCAATCAGCCCCAGCATTTT
CASSVVSSRQGVGGNQPQHF
>NA|17|TRBV7-2|NA|TRBJ2-3
TGTGCCAGCAGCTTAGTTGTCTTGGGCCAGGGGGGAGGTACGCAGTATTTT
CASSLVVLGQGGGTQYF
>TRBD2|14|TRBV7-8|NA|TRBJ2-7
TGTGCCAGCAGCTTATCACTAGCGTCTTTTGGTGGGGACTTC
CASSLSLASFGGDF
>TRBD2|13|TRBV6-2/TRBV6-3|NA|TRBJ2-7
TGTGCCAGCAGTTCTAGCGGGAGGTACGAGCAGTACTTC
CASSSSGRYEQYF
>TRBD1|15|TRBV19|NA|TRBJ1-2
TGTGCCAGTAGGATTGACAGGGCAAATAACTATGGCTACACCTTC
CASRIDRANNYGYTF
>TRBD1|14|TRBV6-5|NA|TRBJ1-1
TGTGCCAGCAGTTACGGGACAGGGGCTCGGGGGGCTTTCTTT
CASSYGTGARGAFF
>NA|12|TRBV15|NA|TRBJ1-3
TGTGCCACCAGCAGAGATCAGAACACCATATATTTT
CATSRDQNTIYF
>NA|12|TRBV28|NA|TRBJ1-4
TGTGCCAGCAGTTTGACTATTGAAAAACTGTTTTTT
CASSLTIEKLFF
>TRBD1|14|TRBV30|NA|TRBJ1-2
TGTGCCTGGAGTTCTATAGGGGGCTTCTATGGCTACACCTTC
CAWSSIGGFYGYTF
>NA|16|TRBV29-1|NA|TRBJ1-2
TGCAGCGTTGACTCTCGACAGGTGGAAGGGGGCTATGGCTACACCTTC
CSVDSRQVEGGYGYTF
>NA|13|TRBV11-1|NA|TRBJ2-2
TGTGCCAGCAGCCCAAGCCGTACCGGGGAGCTGTTTTTT
CASSPSRTGELFF
>NA|13|TRBV13|NA|TRBJ2-3
TGTGCCAGCAGCTTAGGACAAGGAGGTACGCAGTATTTT
CASSLGQGGTQYF
>NA|12|TRBV29-1|NA|TRBJ1-3
TGCAGCGTTACAGGGTATGGAAACACCATATATTTT
CSVTGYGNTIYF
>NA|15|TRBV7-5|few|TRBJ2-1
TGTGCCAGAAGCTTTACTAGCGGGAGGGGCAATGAGCAGTTCTTC
CARSFTSGRGNEQFF
>NA|16|TRBV4-3|NA|TRBJ2-1
TGCGCCAGCAGCCGACAGTACAGGAGCTCCTACAATGAGCAGTTCTTC
CASSRQYRSSYNEQFF
>NA|13|TRBV6-5|NA|TRBJ1-5
TGTGCCAGCAGGGACAAATTCAATCAGCCCCAGCATTTT
CASRDKFNQPQHF
>NA|12|TRBV19|NA|TRBJ2-1
TGTGCCAGTAGTGCGGATTACAATGAGCAGTTCTTC
CASSADYNEQFF
>NA|13|TRBV6-2/TRBV6-3|few|TRBJ2-7
TGTGCCAGCAGTGTCGGGAGTGATTACGAGCAGTACTTC
CASSVGSDYEQYF
>TRBD2|16|TRBV7-8|NA|TRBJ2-1
TGTGCCTCCAGGGGTCCTAGCGGGCCCTCCTACAATGAGCAGTTCTTC
CASRGPSGPSYNEQFF
>TRBD1|15|TRBV7-9|few|TRBJ2-7
TGTGCCAGCAGTTCAGGGGGACGGACCTCCTACGAGCAGTACTTC
CASSSGGRTSYEQYF